These 32 T cell receptor beta chains were sequenced from one sample in a study of cytomegalovirus exposure and HLA in healthy donors. Only in-frame clones appear in the TCRdb table, and some are missing; sequencing was by immunoSEQ multiplex PCR. The sample records roughly 80,000 clones, approximately 93% being singletons. Sequencing input: PBMCs. The receptors were gathered from a man younger than 30 in good health and CMV-seronegative.

This clone was picked up a small number of times. The chain couples TRBV6-5 to TRBJ1-2; 7 bases agree with TRBD1. The length of the CDR3 is 12 residues. Germline values: CDR1 MNHEY, CDR2 SVGAGI. The junction had 8 bases not matched to a gene; V was cut back by 8 bases and J by 8 bases. The CDR3 DNA sequence: TGTGCCAGCGGGAGACAGGGTAGCGGCTACACCTTC. It encodes CASGRQGSGYTF.

Written as DNA, the CDR3 is TGTGCCAGCAGCTTAGGGCTCCCTCCCGGTGCGGGTTTCCCCCACACTAACTATGGCTACACCTTC. Protein sequence: CASSLGLPPGAGFPHTNYGYTF. The V call is TRBV7-8, the J call TRBJ1-2, with D unresolved. The germline CDR1 and CDR2 sequences are SGHVS and FQNEAQ. The germline V and J ends were trimmed by 1 base and 0 bases, with 30 bases remaining between them. The CDR3 covers 22 residues. Full variable domain (outside the CDR3, taken from reference TRBV7-8 and TRBJ1-2): GAGVSQSPRYKVAKRGQDVALRCDPISGHVSLFWYQQALGQGPEFLTYFQNEAQLDKSGLPSDRFFAERPEGSVSTLKIQRTQQEDSAVYLCASSLGLPPGAGFPHTNYGYTFGSGTRLTVV.

The chain couples TRBV4-3 to TRBJ2-5, with a weak D call TRBD2 (6 bases). The CDR3 length is 15 residues. Germline V gives CDR1 LGHNA, CDR2 YSLEER. Trimming pared 3 bases from V and 5 bases from J, leaving 16 bases between. CDR3 loop: CASSQVTRSWETQYF. CDR3 DNA: TGCGCCAGCAGCCAGGTGACTAGGTCGTGGGAGACCCAGTACTTC.

The chain recombines TRBV18 with TRBJ1-1; no firm D call. Between the trimmed V and J ends, which lost 3 bases and 2 bases, there was a span of 10 bases. CDR1 is KGHSH and CDR2 is LQKENI in the germline V gene. This CDR3 spans 14 amino acids. The CDR3 nucleotides read TGTGCCAGCTCACCTCCCCAGGCAAACACTGAAGCTTTCTTT. Its translation is CASSPPQANTEAFF. Full variable domain (missing parts from reference TRBV18 and TRBJ1-1): NAGVMQNPRHLVRRRGQEARLRCSPMKGHSHVYWYRQLPEEGLKFMVYLQKENIIDESGMPKERFSAEFPKEGPSILRIQQVVRGDSAAYFCASSPPQANTEAFFGQGTRLTVV.

The CDR3 coding sequence is TGCGCCAGCAGCTTGGGCGGGGGGGCCTCGCAGTTCTTC. Its translation: CASSLGGGASQFF. J is TRBJ2-1 and V is TRBV5-1; TRBD2 aligns across 9 bases. There are 13 residues in the CDR3. V shed 0 bases and J 12 bases; nucleotides not matched to a gene: 4. CDR1 and CDR2 from the germline V gene are SGHRS and YFSETQ.

This chain uses TRBV5-1 with TRBJ1-2, with D unresolved. This CDR3 region has 14 residues. Germline assignment: CDR1 SGHRS and CDR2 YFSETQ. V lost 4 bases and J lost 4, with 14 bases in between. In DNA form, the CDR3 reads TGCGCCAGCAGCCCCTCGGCAGGAAGCTATGGCTACACCTTC. Encoded protein: CASSPSAGSYGYTF.

The chain employs TRBV30 and TRBJ2-3; 8 nucleotides align to TRBD2. J gave up 2 bases and V 5 bases, and 9 bases lay outside the gene matches. Germline V gives CDR1 GTSNPN, CDR2 SVGIG (reference sequence). The CDR3 runs to 15 residues. The CDR3 DNA reads as TGTGCCTGGTCTCCGGGGGGGCCCCTCACAGATACGCAGTATTTT. As protein: CAWSPGGPLTDTQYF.

This chain connects TRBV2 to TRBJ1-6; D is ambiguous. The CDR3 consists of 15 residues. Germline loops: CDR1 SNHLY, CDR2 FYNNEI. V was pared by 7 bases and J by 5 bases, with 15 bases between. CDR3 bases: TGTGCCAGCACCCCCCCCGCGTTGAATAATTCACCCCTCCACTTT. Amino acids: CASTPPALNNSPLHF.

The genes are TRBV29-1 and TRBJ2-5; 7 bases map to TRBD2. The CDR3 totals 13 residues. Germline V gene sequence: CDR1 SQVTM, CDR2 ANQGSEA. J lost 2 bases, V lost 4 bases, and 4 bases had no gene match. CDR3 DNA: TGCAGCGTTGGGCTAGCGGCGCAAGAGACCCAGTACTTC. It yields the protein CSVGLAAQETQYF.

The chain uses TRBV27 and TRBJ2-5; no clear D. Trimming left V 4 bases short and J 4 bases short, with 4 bases between. Germline CDR1 is MNHEY and CDR2 is SMNVEV (reference sequence). The CDR3 runs 11 residues. CDR3 sequence (DNA): TGTGCCAGCAGTTCGGGAGAGACCCAGTACTTC. Translation gives CASSSGETQYF.

The CDR3 protein is CASSLVEGAEAFF. The CDR3 region has the DNA TGTGCCAGCAGCTTGGTAGAGGGAGCGGAAGCTTTCTTT. V and J are TRBV5-4 and TRBJ1-1; D not certain. Trimming pared 0 bases from V and 8 bases from J, leaving 11 bases between. CDR3 length: 13 amino acids. From germline, CDR1 is SGHNT and CDR2 YYREEE (reference sequence).

The V call is TRBV25-1, the J call TRBJ2-7, with 9 bases lining up with TRBD1. Germline CDR1 and CDR2: MGHDK and SYGVNS. Trimming removed 8 bases from V and 4 bases from J; junction bases left unmatched: 6. The CDR3 covers 13 residues. The CDR3 loop is CASRDRASYEQYF. The CDR3 DNA follows: TGTGCCAGCCGGGACAGGGCATCGTACGAGCAGTACTTC.

CDR3 loop: CASSLGRTSGVYNEQFF. The CDR3 DNA sequence: TGTGCCAGCAGCTTAGGCCGGACTAGCGGGGTCTACAATGAGCAGTTCTTC. The rearrangement links TRBV13 to TRBJ2-1; 12 positions agree with TRBD2. CDR1 is PRHDT, CDR2 FYEKMQ, per germline (reference sequence). Trimming at V came to 0 bases and at J to 3 bases, leaving 3 bases not matched to a gene. The CDR3 consists of 17 residues. The full variable domain, rest sourced from reference TRBV13 and TRBJ2-1, is AAGVIQSPRHLIKEKRETATLKCYPIPRHDTVYWYQQGPGQDPQFLISFYEKMQSDKGSIPDRFSAQQFSDYHSELNMSSLELGDSALYFCASSLGRTSGVYNEQFFGPGTRLTVL.

This chain uses TRBV25-1 with TRBJ1-5; tentatively, D is TRBD1 (5 bases). CDR1 and CDR2 (germline): MGHDK, SYGVNS. V lost 3 bases and J 4 bases, leaving 13 bases between the germline ends. CDR3 length equals 15 residues. The chain's CDR3 is CASSDDSEWNQPQHF. The DNA of the CDR3 is TGTGCCAGCAGTGACGACAGTGAATGGAATCAGCCCCAGCATTTT. Based on the CDR3 plus reference TRBV25-1 and TRBJ1-5, the full variable domain is EADIYQTPRYLVIGTGKKITLECSQTMGHDKMYWYQQDPGMELHLIHYSYGVNSTEKGDLSSESTVSRIRTEHFPLTLESARPSHTSQYLCASSDDSEWNQPQHFGDGTRLSIL.

This chain uses TRBV21-1 with TRBJ2-7; the DNA was not compared with TRBD1, the D call given in the table. TRBV21-1 is termed a pseudogene. The CDR3 contains 14 residues. The CDR3 loop reads CASSKARQGHEQYF. DNA of the CDR3: TGTGCCAGCAGCAAAGCGCGTCAGGGCCACGAGCAGTACTTC.

This clone came up once. The same CDR3 arises from other DNA sequences in this sample as well. The chain is built from TRBV2 and TRBJ2-1; 8 positions agree with TRBD2. V shed 1 base and J 3 bases; nucleotides not matched to a gene: 2. This CDR3 has 15 amino acids. Germline V lookup: CDR1 SNHLY, CDR2 FYNNEI. CDR3 nucleotides: TGTGCCAGCAGTGAAGGCGGGGGGAACTACAATGAGCAGTTCTTC. Its protein is CASSEGGGNYNEQFF.

This chain joins TRBV27 and TRBJ2-7; TRBD2 is a possible D gene (6 bases). The V and J ends lost 4 bases and 0 bases respectively, with 10 bases between them. CDR1 is MNHEY and CDR2 is SMNVEV in the germline V gene (reference sequence). The CDR3 covers 14 residues. CDR3: CASSSGSYSYEQYF. CDR3 nucleotide sequence: TGTGCCAGCAGTTCCGGGAGCTACTCCTACGAGCAGTACTTC.

This sequence joins TRBV5-5 and TRBJ2-7; 8 bases align to TRBD1. The germline V gene has CDR1 SGHKS and CDR2 YYEKEE (reference sequence). V trimming: 0 bases; J trimming: 6 bases; junction bases outside the gene matches: 2. The CDR3 is 13 residues long. In DNA, the CDR3 is TGTGCCAGCAGCTTGGGACAGGGGCTCGAGCAGTACTTC. Translating it yields CASSLGQGLEQYF.

The genes are TRBV10-1 and TRBJ2-3; D unclear. CDR3 length: 13 amino acids. The germline gives CDR1 WNHNN, CDR2 SYGVQD (reference sequence). V lost 5 bases, J lost 4 bases, and 10 bases lay in between. The CDR3 protein is CASSLAQSDTQYF. The CDR3 DNA is TGCGCCAGCAGTTTGGCCCAGTCAGATACGCAGTATTTT.

The chain couples TRBV2 to TRBJ2-1, with TRBD1 matching over 10 bases. V shed 5 bases, J shed 6 bases, and the junction held 1 base outside the gene matches. Germline CDR1 and CDR2: SNHLY and FYNNEI. The length of the CDR3 is 13 residues. The CDR3 is CASSRDRGNEQFF. The CDR3 DNA is TGTGCCAGCAGTAGGGACAGGGGCAATGAGCAGTTCTTC.

V usage is TRBV19 and J usage is TRBJ1-1, with TRBD1 matching 11 bases. Germline CDR1 is LNHDA and CDR2 is SQIVND (reference sequence). V shed 5 bases, J shed 2 bases, and the junction held 7 bases outside the gene matches. The CDR3 is 16 residues long. CDR3 in amino acids: CASSPGTGGRNTEAFF. In nucleotides, the CDR3 is TGTGCCAGTAGTCCTGGGACAGGGGGTAGAAACACTGAAGCTTTCTTT. The full variable domain, completed using reference TRBV19 and TRBJ1-1, is DGGITQSPKYLFRKEGQNVTLSCEQNLNHDAMYWYRQDPGQGLRLIYYSQIVNDFQKGDIAEGYSVSREKKESFPLTVTSAQKNPTAFYLCASSPGTGGRNTEAFFGQGTRLTVV.

This chain connects TRBV7-2 to TRBJ2-1; D is perhaps TRBD2 (5 bases). CDR1 SGHTA and CDR2 FQGNSA come from the germline V gene. This CDR3 region has 14 residues. The V gene lost 1 base and the J gene lost 4 bases, with 8 bases spanning the gap. The CDR3 reads CASSLGTEYNEQFF. The CDR3 nucleotides read TGTGCCAGCAGCTTAGGGACTGAGTACAATGAGCAGTTCTTC.

This clone appeared a few times. The chain has TRBV7-9 and TRBJ2-1; the D gene is possibly TRBD1 (6 bases). CDR3 length: 13 residues. The V end was cut by 3 bases, the J end by 10 bases, with 13 bases between. CDR1 is SEHNR, CDR2 FQNEAQ, per germline (reference sequence). CDR3 region: CASSFAGVKEQFF. The CDR3 DNA reads as TGTGCCAGCAGCTTCGCAGGGGTAAAGGAGCAGTTCTTC.

J is TRBJ1-1 and V is TRBV10-3; unclear D gene. Germline V gene data show CDR1 as ENHRY and CDR2 as SYGVKD. Trimming removed 5 bases from V and 0 bases from J, with 7 bases in between. The CDR3 loop spans 13 amino acids. The CDR3 protein is CAISLGLNTEAFF. The DNA of the CDR3 is TGTGCCATCAGTTTGGGCCTGAACACTGAAGCTTTCTTT.

This sequence joins TRBV28 and TRBJ1-1; a weak D match, TRBD1 (6 bases). CDR1 and CDR2 from the germline V gene are MDHEN and SYDVKM. V shed 5 bases and J shed 4 bases, with 14 bases lying between them. The CDR3 contains 14 residues. The chain's CDR3 is CASSTGGYGTEAFF. CDR3 in DNA: TGTGCCAGCAGTACGGGGGGCTACGGCACTGAAGCTTTCTTT.

This clone was detected only once. The V and J genes are TRBV5-1 and TRBJ2-2; the D gene is possibly TRBD1 (5 bases). The CDR3 spans 13 residues. V gave up 4 bases and J gave up 3 bases, with 7 bases separating them. Germline V gives CDR1 SGHRS, CDR2 YFSETQ. The CDR3 region has the DNA TGCGCCAGCAGCACAGGAGACACCGGGGAGCTGTTTTTT. Translating it yields CASSTGDTGELFF.

This clone was counted only a few times. The chain is built from TRBV6-5 and TRBJ2-1; a weak D match, TRBD1 (5 bases). V was pared by 5 bases and J by 4 bases, with 12 bases between. The CDR3 spans 14 residues. Germline loops: CDR1 MNHEY, CDR2 SVGAGI. The DNA for the CDR3 is TGTGCCAGCAGTCCCGAGACAGTTTACAATGAGCAGTTCTTC. This sequence encodes CASSPETVYNEQFF.

This clone was recorded a few times. The chain recombines TRBV4-2 with TRBJ1-2; D unresolved. The CDR3 consists of 14 residues. Germline V gene lookup returns CDR1 LGHNA and CDR2 YNFKEQ. The germline V and J ends were trimmed by 8 bases and 4 bases, with 17 bases remaining between them. The CDR3 protein is CASGPGEAIYGYTF. CDR3 in DNA: TGTGCCAGCGGCCCCGGGGAGGCCATCTATGGCTACACCTTC.

This chain links TRBV5-1 with TRBJ1-1, with TRBD1 matching over 7 bases. V shed 4 bases, J shed 3 bases, and the junction held 6 bases outside the gene matches. The CDR3 contains 14 residues. In germline, CDR1 is SGHRS, CDR2 YFSETQ. CDR3 loop: CASSPDRSDTEAFF. The CDR3 bases are TGCGCCAGCAGCCCGGACAGGTCGGACACTGAAGCTTTCTTT.

The chain uses TRBV7-9 and TRBJ2-5; 15 bases are shared with TRBD2. The CDR3 runs 15 residues. V trimming: 5 bases; J trimming: 7 bases; junction bases outside the gene matches: 5. Germline V gene sequence: CDR1 SEHNR, CDR2 FQNEAQ (reference sequence). CDR3 residues: CASSRTSGGATTQYF. Written as DNA, the CDR3 is TGTGCCAGCAGCAGGACTAGCGGGGGGGCAACGACCCAGTACTTC.

This chain connects TRBV4-2 to TRBJ2-3; maybe TRBD2 (6 bases). With 0 bases removed from V and 4 bases from J, the gap between germline ends came to 11 bases. This CDR3 spans 15 amino acids. Germline CDR1 is LGHNA and CDR2 is YNFKEQ. The CDR3 loop is CASSQDGGEADTQYF. The DNA of the CDR3 is TGTGCCAGCAGCCAAGACGGAGGGGAGGCAGATACGCAGTATTTT.

In DNA form, the CDR3 reads TGTGCCAGCAGTTTGGTTATCGGGGGGGCGCGGGGCGAGCAGTACTTC. Residues: CASSLVIGGARGEQYF. This chain joins TRBV28 and TRBJ2-7; 8 bases are a match to TRBD2. V shed 3 bases, J shed 6 bases, and the junction held 13 bases outside the gene matches. The CDR3 contains 16 residues. Looked up from germline, CDR1 is MDHEN and CDR2 is SYDVKM.